This TCR beta chain was sequenced for a study of response to subunit inactivated influenza vaccine. Study-wide results and limits: Authors suggested seasonal influenza vaccinations each recruit few new T cells.

Trimming pared 6 bases from V and 0 bases from J, leaving 11 bases between. CDR1 and CDR2 from the germline V gene are DFQATT and SNEGSKA (reference sequence). This CDR3 is 14 amino acids long. In TCRdb, the RT-PCR reads were re-called with MiXCR into one record per CDR3 protein. The repertoire holds about 700,000 distinct CDR3 sequences, approximately 13% seen once, with roughly 6.4% in the top ten. To note about this clonotype: The antigen is unknown.

This clonotype was obtained from a man aged 45-65 years who received an inactivated influenza vaccine. This chain joins TRBV20-1 and TRBJ2-2; D ambiguous. The sample in question was PBMCs from blood, obtained 14 to 15 days before vaccination. CDR3 nucleotide sequence: TGCAGTGCCAAGGGAACCGCGAACACCGGGGAGCTGTTTTTT. Translating gives CSAKGTANTGELFF.